This T cell receptor beta chain was profiled in a study of control samples from healthy donors and cancer patients (dated by TCRdb to 2018 to 2020). Libraries came from the immunoSEQ multiplex PCR assay. Entries here come from immuneACCESS through TCRdb and include only in-frame sequences with V and J called. Some clones fail to appear in such tables; in the studies checked, an unresolved V gene covers under half of the shortfall, and the cause of the remainder is unknown. In all, the sample holds 3,600 or so clones, and 70% to 85% of those were seen once. Roughly 9% of the sample is in the top ten clones. Concerning this clone: No cognate antigen has been identified for it. No quality values exist for individual bases; no much larger clone is one base distant.

V and J are truncated by 1 base and 6 bases respectively, leaving an intervening sequence of 17 bases. Reading from cysteine to phenylalanine, the CDR3 counts 16 amino acids. The only DNA kept is the CDR3, 48 bases in frame from the first base. For CDR1 and CDR2, the germline V gene lists MDHEN and SYDVKM. The sequence was obtained from a female donor with melanoma. The specimen was formalin-fixed, paraffin-embedded tissue. This chain is built from TRBV28 and TRBJ2-3; the D region possibly corresponds to TRBD2 (6 bases align). The sequenced DNA: TGTGCCAGCAGTTTATTCGCAGGGAAGGAGGGGGATACGCAGTATTTT. It codes for CASSLFAGKEGDTQYF. The full variable domain, completed from the reference TRBV28 and TRBJ2-3 proteins outside the CDR3, reads DVKVTQSSRYLVKRTGEKVFLECVQDMDHENMFWYRQDPGLGLRLIYFSYDVKMKEKGDIPEGYSVSREKKERFSLILESASTNQTSMYLCASSLFAGKEGDTQYFGPGTRLTVL.